The 7 T cell receptor beta chains given below trace back to one sample, sequenced in a study of cytomegalovirus exposure and HLA in healthy donors. PCR primers comprised 60 Vbeta and 13 Jbeta primers. Sequencing used immunoSEQ multiplex PCR; TCRdb keeps in-frame clones, though not all of them. The repertoire consists of around 67,000 clones, with about four fifths occurring once and the leading ten covering roughly 8%. Sequencing used PBMCs. The receptors were sampled from a man younger than 35 in good health and CMV-seropositive.

This chain joins TRBV30 and TRBJ1-1; TRBD1 might be the D (6 bases). Per the germline V gene, CDR1 is GTSNPN and CDR2 is SVGIG (reference sequence). CDR3 length: 13 residues. V dropped 2 bases and J dropped 4 bases, with 11 bases sitting between them. The CDR3 region has the DNA TGTGCCTGGAGTACAGGGCAGATCACTGAAGCTTTCTTT. Protein: CAWSTGQITEAFF.

The chain uses TRBV9 and TRBJ1-3, with D uncertain. This CDR3 spans 15 amino acids. V was pared by 4 bases and J by 0 bases, with 11 bases between. The germline CDR1 and CDR2 sequences are SGDLS and YYNGEE. The CDR3 is CASSLKSNSGNTIYF. The CDR3 DNA is TGTGCCAGCAGCTTAAAGAGCAACTCTGGAAACACCATATATTTT.

The chain employs TRBV4-1 and TRBJ1-3; 7 bases agree with TRBD1. J gave up 4 bases and V 0 bases, and 9 bases lay outside the gene matches. This CDR3 has 17 residues. CDR1 is MGHRA, CDR2 YSYEKL, per germline. CDR3 sequence: CASSQEYGTEFGNTIYF. CDR3 sequence (DNA): TGCGCCAGCAGCCAAGAATACGGGACAGAGTTCGGAAACACCATATATTTT.

This clone showed up just once. The rearrangement links TRBV2 to TRBJ1-1; no clear D. The CDR3 totals 12 residues. Germline V gene data show CDR1 as SNHLY and CDR2 as FYNNEI. Trimming pared 7 bases from V and 4 bases from J, leaving 10 bases between. The CDR3 region has the DNA TGTGCCAGCACGCGGGAGGGCACTGAAGCTTTCTTT. This codes for CASTREGTEAFF.

The gene calls are TRBV7-2 and TRBJ1-4; D not resolved. Trimming pared 5 bases from V and 8 bases from J, leaving 15 bases between. Germline CDR1 is SGHTA and CDR2 is FQGNSA. The CDR3 spans 14 residues. DNA for the CDR3: TGTGCCAGCAGCCTTTTAACCCGAGAGGAAAAACTGTTTTTT. Encoded protein: CASSLLTREEKLFF. Full variable domain (missing parts from reference TRBV7-2 and TRBJ1-4): GAGVSQSPSNKVTEKGKDVELRCDPISGHTALYWYRQSLGQGLEFLIYFQGNSAPDKSGLPSDRFSAERTGGSVSTLTIQRTQQEDSAVYLCASSLLTREEKLFFGSGTQLSVL.

The rearrangement joins TRBV6-5 to TRBJ1-4, with a tentative D call TRBD1 (6 bases). The CDR3 has 15 residues. Looked up from germline, CDR1 is MNHEY and CDR2 is SVGAGI. The ends were cut back, 4 bases at V and 8 bases at J, with 17 bases in the middle. The CDR3 DNA follows: TGTGCCAGCAGTTCCAGGGGAGGGTTGGTCGAAAAACTGTTTTTT. It yields the protein CASSSRGGLVEKLFF.

This chain joins TRBV28 and TRBJ1-2; TRBD1 matches 9 bases. This CDR3 is built from 14 residues. Germline CDR1 reads MDHEN; CDR2 reads SYDVKM. V shed 2 bases and J 4 bases; nucleotides not matched to a gene: 2. The CDR3 DNA reads TGTGCCAGCAGTTTACCGACAGGGGGCTATGGCTACACCTTC. It encodes CASSLPTGGYGYTF.